This entry lists 30 T cell receptor beta chains sequenced from one sample in a study of cytomegalovirus exposure and HLA in healthy donors. 13 Jbeta primers and 60 Vbeta primers were used for the PCR. Libraries were prepared by immunoSEQ multiplex PCR; TCRdb keeps only in-frame clonotypes and omits some of them. This table holds some 90,000 clones, roughly three quarters found once. The sequenced sample consisted of PBMCs. The receptor set was obtained from a middle-aged man in good health and CMV-seronegative.

The genes are TRBV2 and TRBJ1-2, with 7 positions matching TRBD1. Germline CDR1 is SNHLY and CDR2 is FYNNEI. The CDR3 is 13 amino acids. Losses at the gene ends were 3 bases for V and 7 bases for J; bases not matched to a gene: 5. CDR3 in amino acids: CASSETGNCGYTF. The CDR3 bases are TGTGCCAGCAGTGAGACAGGGAATTGTGGCTACACCTTC.

The CDR3: CASSSGTALKEKLFF. The CDR3 DNA is TGTGCCAGCAGTTCTGGGACAGCCCTCAAGGAAAAACTGTTTTTT. The gene calls are TRBV28 and TRBJ1-4, with 7 bases identical to TRBD1. Trimming cost V 4 bases and J 8 bases; bases outside gene matches: 10. This CDR3 region has 15 residues. The V gene's germline CDR1 is MDHEN and CDR2 SYDVKM.

This clone was detected only once. One end of the junction does not line up with germline, which may come from a read error. This chain links TRBV7-9 with TRBJ1-4, with D uncertain. Per the germline V gene, CDR1 is SEHNR and CDR2 is FQNEAQ (reference sequence). The CDR3 runs to 16 residues. CDR3 sequence (DNA): TGTTCCAGCAGCTTATTCCTAGTTGCAACTAATGAAAAACTGTTTTTT. As protein: CSSSLFLVATNEKLFF. Full variable domain (missing parts from reference TRBV7-9 and TRBJ1-4): DTGVSQNPRHKITKRGQNVTFRCDPISEHNRLYWYRQTLGQGPEFLTYFQNEAQLEKSRLLSDRFSAERPKGSFSTLEIQRTEQGDSAMYLCSSSLFLVATNEKLFFGSGTQLSVL.

The genes are TRBV5-1 and TRBJ2-5, with D possibly being TRBD1 (6 bases). The CDR3 is 14 amino acids. Germline CDR1 is SGHRS and CDR2 is YFSETQ. Deletions cut 4 bases from V and 3 bases from J, with 13 bases between. CDR3 bases: TGCGCCAGCAGCACCCGGGACACTGAAGAGACCCAGTACTTC. This translates into CASSTRDTEETQYF.

The rearrangement links TRBV6-5 to TRBJ1-5; no firm D call. The CDR3 sequence is 13 residues long. The ends were cut back, 8 bases at V and 9 bases at J, with 17 bases in the middle. Per the germline V gene, CDR1 is MNHEY and CDR2 is SVGAGI. The CDR3 coding sequence is TGTGCCAGCCTCCTCTATAATTCTTGGCCCCAGCATTTT. This sequence encodes CASLLYNSWPQHF.

This chain uses TRBV18 with TRBJ2-2; D may be TRBD2 (5 bases). Trimming pared 6 bases from V and 6 bases from J, leaving 11 bases between. The length of the CDR3 is 13 residues. Germline V lookup: CDR1 KGHSH, CDR2 LQKENI. The CDR3 nucleotides read TGTGCCAGCTCCCAGGCGGAGGCCGGGGAGCTGTTTTTT. It specifies CASSQAEAGELFF.

This chain joins TRBV27 and TRBJ1-4; D gene uncertain. This CDR3 is 14 amino acids long. Germline V gene lookup returns CDR1 MNHEY and CDR2 SMNVEV (reference sequence). The V end was cut by 4 bases, the J end by 3 bases, with 9 bases between. The CDR3 DNA follows: TGTGCCAGCAGTTCCGGGAACGCTAATGAAAAACTGTTTTTT. Translated, it gives CASSSGNANEKLFF. Full variable domain (missing parts from reference TRBV27 and TRBJ1-4): EAQVTQNPRYLITVTGKKLTVTCSQNMNHEYMSWYRQDPGLGLRQIYYSMNVEVTDKGDVPEGYKVSRKEKRNFPLILESPSPNQTSLYFCASSSGNANEKLFFGSGTQLSVL.

This rearrangement joins TRBV9 to TRBJ2-3; no clear D gene. CDR3 size: 13 residues. Germline lookup yields CDR1 SGDLS and CDR2 YYNGEE. V lost 4 bases and J lost 6, with 12 bases in between. The CDR3 nucleotides are TGTGCCAGCAGCCCACATTCCCCGGATACGCAGTATTTT. The encoded protein is CASSPHSPDTQYF.

The chain is built from TRBV4-3 and TRBJ1-2, with D perhaps matching TRBD1 (6 bases). Trimming left V 0 bases short and J 8 bases short, with 16 bases between. Germline V gene sequence: CDR1 LGHNA, CDR2 YSLEER. This CDR3 has 15 residues. CDR3 bases: TGCGCCAGCAGCCAAGATCTCGTACAGGGTGCGGGCTACACCTTC. As protein: CASSQDLVQGAGYTF.

The chain uses TRBV29-1 and TRBJ1-5, with no clear D. CDR3 length: 13 residues. V lost 4 bases and J lost 0, with 7 bases in between. Germline CDR1 reads SQVTM; CDR2 reads ANQGSEA. The CDR3 protein is CSVGENSNQPQHF. In DNA form, the CDR3 reads TGCAGCGTTGGCGAGAATAGCAATCAGCCCCAGCATTTT.

The J gene is TRBJ2-1, the V gene TRBV19; 7 nucleotides agree with TRBD1. The V segment lost 2 bases and the J segment 5 bases; nucleotides outside the gene matches: 9. The germline gives CDR1 LNHDA, CDR2 SQIVND (reference sequence). The CDR3 contains 16 residues. The CDR3 region is CASSITVGQYDNEQFF. The DNA of the CDR3 is TGTGCCAGTAGTATAACTGTGGGACAGTACGACAATGAGCAGTTCTTC.

The chain employs TRBV10-2 and TRBJ2-3; a possible D gene is TRBD1 (6 bases). The CDR3 runs 16 residues. Trimming left V 0 bases short and J 0 bases short, with 10 bases between. Germline V gene lookup returns CDR1 WSHSY and CDR2 SAAADI. CDR3 in amino acids: CASSESGQRSTDTQYF. The CDR3 region has the DNA TGCGCCAGCAGTGAGTCTGGACAGCGAAGCACAGATACGCAGTATTTT.

The V and J genes are TRBV2 and TRBJ2-3, with TRBD2 identical over 8 bases. This CDR3 region has 16 residues. CDR1 is SNHLY, CDR2 FYNNEI, per germline. The junction had 8 bases not matched to a gene; V was cut back by 6 bases and J by 0 bases. The CDR3 DNA reads TGTGCCAGCAGGACGGGGGGGCTCCTTAGCACAGATACGCAGTATTTT. Its translation: CASRTGGLLSTDTQYF.

The chain recombines TRBV5-1 with TRBJ2-1, with 8 bases fitting TRBD1. The length of the CDR3 is 22 residues. V shed 0 bases and J 5 bases; nucleotides not matched to a gene: 25. Germline V gives CDR1 SGHRS, CDR2 YFSETQ. CDR3 bases: TGCGCCAGCAGCTTGGGGCTGAGGACAGGGTCGAATTCCCCCGAAACGGACAATGAGCAGTTCTTC. Translated: CASSLGLRTGSNSPETDNEQFF.

The rearrangement joins TRBV18 to TRBJ2-5; 7 bases map to TRBD1. This CDR3 is built from 15 residues. The V gene's germline CDR1 is KGHSH and CDR2 LQKENI. The J segment lost 0 bases and the V segment lost 2 bases, leaving 3 bases of the junction unmatched. For the CDR3, the DNA is TGTGCCAGCTCACCATCGGGACAGTACCAAGAGACCCAGTACTTC. Protein: CASSPSGQYQETQYF.

The chain employs TRBV9 and TRBJ2-1, with a weak D call TRBD2 (6 bases). The germline CDR1 and CDR2 sequences are SGDLS and YYNGEE. Trimming cost V 3 bases and J 2 bases, with 15 bases left between them. CDR3 length equals 16 residues. CDR3 amino acids: CASSGGVGSTYNEQFF. CDR3 sequence (DNA): TGTGCCAGCAGCGGCGGGGTCGGATCTACCTACAATGAGCAGTTCTTC.

The chain combines TRBV6-6 with TRBJ1-4; unclear D gene. Trimming pared 5 bases from V and 6 bases from J, leaving 19 bases between. This CDR3 comprises 16 residues. From germline, CDR1 is MNHNY and CDR2 SVGAGI (reference sequence). The CDR3 sequence is CASSPSRTSRDEKLFF. The CDR3 DNA reads as TGTGCCAGCAGTCCCTCTCGTACTTCCCGTGATGAAAAACTGTTTTTT.

This clone was picked up one time. The chain employs TRBV9 and TRBJ1-1; D unresolved. Deletions cut 3 bases from V and 5 bases from J, with 11 bases between. The CDR3 sequence is 13 residues long. Germline V CDR1 and CDR2: SGDLS, YYNGEE. The CDR3 spells CASSAQVGTEAFF. Here the CDR3 DNA reads TGTGCCAGCAGCGCCCAGGTGGGTACTGAAGCTTTCTTT. Full variable domain (outside the CDR3, taken from reference TRBV9 and TRBJ1-1): DSGVTQTPKHLITATGQRVTLRCSPRSGDLSVYWYQQSLDQGLQFLIQYYNGEERAKGNILERFSAQQFPDLHSELNLSSLELGDSALYFCASSAQVGTEAFFGQGTRLTVV.

The chain links TRBV5-8 to TRBJ2-6; D may be TRBD2 (5 bases). The ends were cut back, 4 bases at V and 2 bases at J, with 10 bases in the middle. Germline CDR1 is SGHTS and CDR2 is YDEGEE. The CDR3 has 15 amino acids. The CDR3 spells CASSPWGAGANVLTF. For the CDR3, the DNA is TGTGCCAGCAGCCCATGGGGAGCTGGGGCCAACGTCCTGACTTTC.

This chain connects TRBV30 to TRBJ1-3; D gene unclear. This CDR3 contains 12 residues. Germline V gene lookup returns CDR1 GTSNPN and CDR2 SVGIG (reference sequence). Deletions cut 3 bases from V and 1 base from J, with 4 bases between. The CDR3 region is CAWRASGNTIYF. The CDR3 nucleotides read TGTGCCTGGAGGGCTTCTGGAAACACCATATATTTT.

The CDR3 DNA reads TGTGCCAGCAGTCAAGGGGCGGCTAATGAAAAACTGTTTTTT. This sequence encodes CASSQGAANEKLFF. This chain links TRBV6-6 with TRBJ1-4, with a weak D call TRBD1 (5 bases). CDR1 and CDR2 from the germline V gene are MNHNY and SVGAGI (reference sequence). Trimming removed 5 bases from V and 3 bases from J, with 10 bases in between. The CDR3 covers 14 residues.

The V and J genes are TRBV6-1 and TRBJ1-4; D gene ambiguous. CDR3 size: 14 residues. In germline, CDR1 is MNHNS, CDR2 SASEGT. V was cut by 7 bases and J by 2 bases, with 11 bases left in between. Written as DNA, the CDR3 is TGTGCCAGCACCCGAGGAGCTACTAATGAAAAACTGTTTTTT. This sequence encodes CASTRGATNEKLFF.

With regard to this clone: One end of the junction fails to match germline, which may point to a read error. The chain carries TRBV6-1 and TRBJ1-2; D unresolved. The CDR3 is made up of 12 amino acids. Germline values: CDR1 MNHNS, CDR2 SASEGT. The CDR3 coding sequence is TGTGCCAGCAGTGAGGGTAACTATGGTTACACCTTC. Encoded protein: CASSEGNYGYTF.

In this sample, this clone turned up a few times. The V and J genes are TRBV4-2 and TRBJ1-2; D is perhaps TRBD1 (6 bases). Germline assignment: CDR1 LGHNA and CDR2 YNFKEQ. The CDR3 totals 15 residues. Between the trimmed V and J ends, which lost 2 bases and 5 bases, there was a span of 15 bases. The CDR3 sequence is CASSQNAGDVYGYTF. Here the CDR3 DNA reads TGTGCCAGCAGCCAAAACGCAGGGGATGTTTATGGCTACACCTTC.

The chain combines TRBV28 with TRBJ1-5, with a weak D call TRBD1 (5 bases). CDR1 and CDR2 from the germline V gene are MDHEN and SYDVKM. The V and J ends lost 8 bases and 8 bases respectively, with 13 bases between them. This CDR3 is 12 amino acids long. CDR3 in DNA: TGTGCCAGCGGGGGGGTGTGGGAGCCCCAGCATTTT. It yields the protein CASGGVWEPQHF.

Concerning this clone itself: Additional DNA sequences in this sample encode the identical CDR3. This rearrangement joins TRBV5-1 to TRBJ2-3, with 11 bases lining up with TRBD1. The junction had 10 bases not matched to a gene; V was cut back by 4 bases and J by 6 bases. This CDR3 comprises 16 residues. Germline V lookup: CDR1 SGHRS, CDR2 YFSETQ. The CDR3 nucleotides read TGCGCCAGCAGCCTGGGGACAGGGGGATCCACGGATACGCAGTATTTT. Translating gives CASSLGTGGSTDTQYF.

V gene TRBV15 combines with J gene TRBJ1-1, with D possibly matching TRBD1 (5 bases). The V gene's germline CDR1 is LNHNV and CDR2 YYDKDF (reference sequence). This CDR3 is 14 amino acids long. Trimming removed 6 bases from V and 4 bases from J, with 15 bases in between. The CDR3 DNA is TGTGCCACCAGGGGGGGGGTTGTTAGCACTGAAGCTTTCTTT. This sequence encodes CATRGGVVSTEAFF.

In its sample, this clone was seen once. This chain links TRBV7-9 with TRBJ2-3; 8 bases map to TRBD1. The V segment lost 5 bases and the J segment 2 bases; nucleotides outside the gene matches: 9. The CDR3 spans 16 residues. Germline V gene sequence: CDR1 SEHNR, CDR2 FQNEAQ (reference sequence). Written as DNA, the CDR3 is TGTGCCAGCAGCCTAGACGGACAGGGCATCACAGATACGCAGTATTTT. Its translation is CASSLDGQGITDTQYF.

This clone showed up just once. In nucleotides, the CDR3 is TGTGCCAGCAGCCAAACAGGGACTAATGAAAAACTGTTTTTT. It codes for CASSQTGTNEKLFF. The chain is built from TRBV11-3 and TRBJ1-4; D might be TRBD1 (6 bases). The CDR3 contains 14 residues. Germline CDR1 is SGHNT and CDR2 is YENEEA. The V end lost 5 bases, the J end lost 2 bases, and 9 bases lay between the germline ends.

This chain connects TRBV18 to TRBJ2-7; 8 bases are shared with TRBD1. The germline V gene encodes CDR1 KGHSH and CDR2 LQKENI. The V segment lost 3 bases and the J segment 2 bases; nucleotides outside the gene matches: 3. The CDR3 runs to 14 residues. The CDR3 here is CASSPRTGPYEQYF. CDR3 sequence (DNA): TGTGCCAGCTCACCGCGGACAGGGCCCTACGAGCAGTACTTC.